This TCR beta chain was identified in a study of PD-1 blockade in mismatch repair-deficient tumors. All patients were mismatch repair deficient, assessed by either PCR or immunohistochemistry. TCR sequencing covered a few patients who responded to pembrolizumab. Some clones are missing from TCRdb's copy, which holds only in-frame ones; the method was immunoSEQ multiplex PCR. The table has 100,000 to 150,000 clones, approximately 90% seen once. The specimen comprised peripheral blood, sampled 44 weeks after starting pembrolizumab. This TCR came from an adult with mismatch repair-deficient cancer.

The CDR3 coding sequence is TGCGCCAGCAGCCAAGGTCCGGGACAGGGGTCGGGAGATACGCAGTATTTT. Its protein product is CASSQGPGQGSGDTQYF. V gene TRBV4-1 combines with J gene TRBJ2-3, with 10 bases aligning to TRBD1. The junction had 9 bases not matched to a gene; V was cut back by 1 base and J by 5 bases. The CDR3 sequence is 17 residues long. Germline V gene data show CDR1 as MGHRA and CDR2 as YSYEKL.